The text below deals with one T cell receptor beta chain. This clone showed up just once. The specificity of this receptor is unknown. No much larger clonotype is one base removed from it; base qualities were not supplied. The donors belonged to the validation cohort of about 120 subjects, which was separate from the approximately 700-subject first cohort. Libraries were made using the immunoSEQ multiplex PCR assay. In the paper's pipeline: A statistical classification framework was developed to diagnose cytomegalovirus status using the catalog of TCR beta chain sequences. In TCRdb, the immuneACCESS table is reduced to in-frame sequences with V and J assigned. These tables do not hold every clone; where another copy was compared, an unresolved V gene accounts for under half, and the others remain unexplained. The V and J calls and clone size come from that table; D and trimming were worked out from the DNA. The sample includes some 150,000 clones, with 94% observed a single time. The ten largest make up around 1.9% of the sample.

This specimen comes from a study of cytomegalovirus exposure and HLA in healthy donors (dated by TCRdb to about 2017). Some background on the complete study: According to a later analysis, the roughly 130 validation repertoires were produced on the same platform as the approximately 620 repertoires of the first cohort. In addition to the first cohort of around 670 subjects, a separate validation cohort of 130 or so different subjects was used. To predict cytomegalovirus infection status, the study brought together high-throughput TCR immunosequencing, statistical association of individual TCRs with disease status, and machine learning. The study aimed to test whether cataloging public T cell receptors could reveal signatures of past pathogen exposure.

The full study reports these points: Of the cluster scores, roughly 95% were above 0 in a later analysis, which found that TCRs clustered in the first cohort also tended to co-occur in the 95 to 150 validation repertoires. It was suggested by the authors that the approach could potentially be generalized to other disease states and immunological phenotypes. The validation cohort had no HLA typing available for a later analysis, so co-occurrence within that cohort was assessed over all 120 or so repertoires. In vitro tests confirmed that a few of the cytomegalovirus-associated TCR beta chains recognize cytomegalovirus antigens. Most TCR sequences were seen in very few donors, while some public TCRs were found in many individuals. The study listed 150 to 200 TCR beta chains as associated with cytomegalovirus. In both the original and validation cohorts, the classifier was reported to diagnose cytomegalovirus status with high specificity and sensitivity.

Compared with germline, V lacks 4 bases and J lacks 4 bases; bases without a gene match: 6. The CDR3 numbers 14 residues from cysteine through phenylalanine. The kept DNA is CDR3 alone, 42 bases in frame from the first base. CDR1 MNHEY and CDR2 SMNVEV are derived from the germline V gene (reference sequence). The source is a man aged 18-30 years in good health and CMV-seropositive. Sequenced: PBMCs. The sequence joins TRBV27 to TRBJ2-7; 8 central bases correspond to TRBD2. The sequenced DNA is TGTGCCAGCAGTTGGAGCGGGAGCTGGTACGAGCAGTACTTC. This translates into CASSWSGSWYEQYF.